These T cell receptor beta chains were read from a single sample in a study of graft-versus-host responses after intestinal transplantation. Libraries were prepared by immunoSEQ multiplex PCR; TCRdb keeps only in-frame clonotypes and omits some of them. The data contain around 40,000 clones, roughly 80% of them seen just once; the ten biggest clones take up roughly 3.6%. This specimen was PBMCs, taken approximately 1,000 days after transplant. The receptors shown here come from a human patient who received an intestinal transplant, so some T cells may come from the graft donor. Both conserved end residues are part of each CDR3. The D gene is left open where the match is weak. Some rows have no size entry. The others give once, few or many, or a class for an expanded clone.

TRBJ2-5,-,-,TRBV30,TGTGCCTGGAGTTTTCAGGGGGGTACTAGGGAGACCCAGTACTTC,CAWSFQGGTRETQYF
TRBJ2-2,TRBD1,-,TRBV5-4,TGTGCCAGCAGCCAGGAGGGACAGGGGTTAAACACCGGGGAGCTGTTTTTT,CASSQEGQGLNTGELFF
TRBJ2-2,TRBD2,-,TRBV28,TGTGCCAGCAGTTCCGGGGGGGGGACCGCCGGGGAGCTGTTTTTT,CASSSGGGTAGELFF
TRBJ2-7,TRBD2,-,TRBV11-2,TGTGCCAGCAGCTCAGCGGGGGGGCATTACGAGCAGTACTTC,CASSSAGGHYEQYF
TRBJ1-2,TRBD1,-,TRBV11-2,TGTGCCAGCAGCTCCGGACAGGTCTATGGCTACACCTTC,CASSSGQVYGYTF
TRBJ2-1,TRBD2,-,TRBV2,TGTGCCAGCAGTCCCGGACTAGCCAATGAGCAGTTCTTC,CASSPGLANEQFF
TRBJ2-1,TRBD2,few,TRBV5-5,TGTGCCAGCAGCTACGGACTAGCGGTCCTCTCCTACAATGAGCAGTTCTTC,CASSYGLAVLSYNEQFF
TRBJ2-3,TRBD1,-,TRBV6-4,TGTGCCAGCAGTGAGGGCAGGGGGTCAGATACGCAGTATTTT,CASSEGRGSDTQYF
TRBJ1-5,-,-,TRBV23-1,TGCGCCAGCAGTCACCCCAGACCCAGGAAAAGCAATCAGCCCCAGCATTTT,CASSHPRPRKSNQPQHF
TRBJ2-2,TRBD1,-,TRBV9,TGTGCCAGCAGCGTAGGTCCCGGGACAGGCGACACCGGGGAGCTGTTTTTT,CASSVGPGTGDTGELFF
TRBJ2-5,-,-,TRBV29-1,TGCAGCACCGTGTTGATGGCGGGACAAGAGACCCAGTACTTC,CSTVLMAGQETQYF
TRBJ1-2,-,-,TRBV28,TGTGCCAGCAGTTTAAATTACGCGGGGGGCGACACCTTC,CASSLNYAGGDTF
TRBJ2-7,TRBD2,-,TRBV19,TGTGCCAGTAGTATAACGACTAGCGTAAGCTCCTACGAGCAGTACTTC,CASSITTSVSSYEQYF
TRBJ2-7,-,-,TRBV28,TGTGCCAGCAGTCCAAGACTAGTAGTCTACGAGCAGTACTTC,CASSPRLVVYEQYF
TRBJ1-1,-,-,TRBV6-1,TGTGCCAGTGGAAGGGGCGAAGCTTTCTTT,CASGRGEAFF
TRBJ2-5,-,-,TRBV21-1,TGTGCCAGCAGCAAAGTGGGGTTGGCGGGGGGGCCCCAGGGAGAGACCCAGTACTTC,CASSKVGLAGGPQGETQYF
TRBJ1-3,-,-,TRBV4-3,TGCGCCAGCAGCCAAGCCCAAATTGGAAACACCATATATTTT,CASSQAQIGNTIYF
TRBJ2-2,-,-,TRBV19,TGTGCCAGTAGTATAGGGGCCGGGGGTACCGGGGAGCTGTTTTTT,CASSIGAGGTGELFF
TRBJ1-2,TRBD1,-,TRBV5-1,TGCGCCAGCAGTCTACAGGGGACTATCGGCTACACCTTC,CASSLQGTIGYTF
TRBJ1-1,-,-,TRBV20-1,TGCAGTGCTAGGGGGTCCACTGAAGCTTTCTTT,CSARGSTEAFF
TRBJ2-3,TRBD1,once,TRBV5-1,TGCGCCAGCAGCCTACAGGGGGACGGAGATACGCAGTATTTT,CASSLQGDGDTQYF
TRBJ1-1,-,once,TRBV6-1,TGTGCCAGCAGTGAGAGAGGGGTGGCTGAAGCTTTCTTT,CASSERGVAEAFF
TRBJ1-1,-,-,TRBV11-2,TGTGCCAGCGGGAGGGGACATCACGGCATGGACACTGAAGCTTTCTTT,CASGRGHHGMDTEAFF
TRBJ1-5,TRBD1,-,TRBV2,TGTGCCAGCAGGAGGGACAGGGGAGGTCAGCCCCAGCATTTT,CASRRDRGGQPQHF
TRBJ2-7,-,once,TRBV11-2,TGTGCCAGCAGCTTGGCCCCAAACTACGAGCAGTACTTC,CASSLAPNYEQYF
TRBJ2-5,-,-,TRBV6-5,TGTGCCAGCAGTTATGACAGGTCTCAAGAGACCCAGTACTTC,CASSYDRSQETQYF
TRBJ2-1,-,-,TRBV28,TGTGCCAGCAGTTTAAGGGAAGACCAGAATGAGCAGTTCTTC,CASSLREDQNEQFF
TRBJ2-7,-,-,TRBV10-3,TGTGCCATCAGTGATCAGGGGAGGGATGGGTACGAGCAGTACTTC,CAISDQGRDGYEQYF
TRBJ2-3,TRBD2,-,TRBV5-1,TGCGCCAGCAGCCAAGGACTAGCTGCAGATACGCAGTATTTT,CASSQGLAADTQYF
TRBJ1-2,-,-,TRBV2,TGTGCCAGCCGACAGGAGAGCTCTGGCTACACCTTC,CASRQESSGYTF
TRBJ2-1,-,-,TRBV10-3,TGTGCCATCAGTGATCCGGTAGGGTCCTACAATGAGCAGTTCTTC,CAISDPVGSYNEQFF
TRBJ2-7,-,-,TRBV25-1,TGTGCCAGCAGTGTAGGTCCGGGCGAGCAGTACTTC,CASSVGPGEQYF
TRBJ2-7,-,-,TRBV6-6,TGTGCCGGAACCCCGGGACCTTCTTCCGAGGGGCAGTACTTC,CAGTPGPSSEGQYF
TRBJ2-5,-,-,TRBV27,TGTGCCAGCAGTTTGGGGCGGGGCAAAGAGACCCAGTACTTC,CASSLGRGKETQYF
TRBJ1-3,-,few,TRBV6-1,TGTGCCAGCCCGGCGGGAGGCTCTGGAAACACCATATATTTT,CASPAGGSGNTIYF
TRBJ2-7,-,-,TRBV4-2,TGTGCCAGCAGCCAAGATGGCCTGGCCTACGAGCAGTACTTC,CASSQDGLAYEQYF
TRBJ2-2,TRBD2,-,TRBV30,TGTGCCTGGGGTCGCCGTCGGACTAGCGCGAACACCGGGGAGCTGTTTTTT,CAWGRRRTSANTGELFF
TRBJ2-7,-,-,TRBV18,TGTGCCAGCTCACCCAGGTGGACAGTCGAGCTCGACTACGAGCAGTACTTC,CASSPRWTVELDYEQYF
TRBJ1-3,-,-,TRBV7-2,TGTGCCAGCAGCTTAGGCCCGGTGGGCTCTGGAAACACCATATATTTT,CASSLGPVGSGNTIYF
TRBJ1-1,-,-,TRBV29-1,TGCAGCGTTGGGGGCCCAGGGTTGACTGAAGCTTTCTTT,CSVGGPGLTEAFF
TRBJ2-7,-,-,TRBV4-2,TGTGCCAGCAGCCAAGACATCGCGGGGGCCTCCTACGAGCAGTACTTC,CASSQDIAGASYEQYF
TRBJ2-7,TRBD1,-,TRBV5-1,TGCGCCAGCAGCTTGGAGGGACAGATGGACTCCTACGAGCAGTACTTC,CASSLEGQMDSYEQYF
TRBJ2-6,-,few,TRBV28,TGTGCCAGCAGTGCAGGCGCGATAACCGGGGCCAACGTCCTGACTTTC,CASSAGAITGANVLTF
TRBJ2-7,-,once,TRBV7-2,TGTGCCAGCAGCTTAGGTTACTCCTACGAGCAGTACTTC,CASSLGYSYEQYF
TRBJ2-1,TRBD2,-,TRBV9,TGTGCCAGCACAGCGGGAGGTCACCCCTACAATGAGCAGTTCTTC,CASTAGGHPYNEQFF
TRBJ2-7,-,few,TRBV30,TGTGCCTGGAGTATGAGTGTAGGGTACGAGCAGTACTTC,CAWSMSVGYEQYF